This TCR beta chain was recorded in a study of blood T cell repertoires in COVID-19. In the study overall: The study drew acute and convalescent COVID-19 samples from the United States, Italy and Spain.

In the original processing: Researchers report that nucleated cell counts were estimated from reference gene primer amplification. Here immunoSEQ multiplex PCR was the method, and the copy in TCRdb shows in-frame clones only, minus some. That table is the source of V, J and clone size, and D and trimming were worked out from the DNA. The repertoire has over 250,000 clones, over 75% of them found once; the top ten carry approximately 10%. The CDR3 spans 16 residues. V shed 6 bases and J 3 bases; nucleotides not matched to a gene: 13. The germline V gene has CDR1 SNHLY and CDR2 FYNNEI. The specimen was peripheral blood. The receptor's source is a woman aged 65 to 85 with acute or convalescent COVID-19. The V gene is TRBV2, the J gene TRBJ1-1, with 7 positions matching TRBD1. CDR3 sequence: CASRAGGLGLYTEAFF. In nucleotides, the CDR3 is TGTGCCAGCAGGGCAGGGGGTTTAGGACTTTACACTGAAGCTTTCTTT. Together with reference TRBV2 and TRBJ1-1, the CDR3 gives the full variable domain: EPEVTQTPSHQVTQMGQEVILRCVPISNHLYFYWYRQILGQKVEFLVSFYNNEISEKSEIFDDQFSVERPDGSNFTLKIRSTKLEDSAMYFCASRAGGLGLYTEAFFGQGTRLTVV.